The 18 T cell receptor beta chains in this list originate from one sample, sequenced in a study of CD8 T cells in ankylosing spondylitis. From the 5' RACE reads, TCRdb called clonotypes with MiXCR, one entry per CDR3 protein. The data hold about 250,000 distinct CDR3 sequences, with 32% observed a single time. Specimen: blood, either unsorted or a sorted T cell fraction (not recorded which). The receptors originated from a male donor with ankylosing spondylitis or in good health (not recorded which).

The rearrangement joins TRBV20-1 to TRBJ2-7, with a weak D call TRBD1 (6 bases). The ends were cut back, 3 bases at V and 4 bases at J, with 16 bases in the middle. This CDR3 region has 14 residues. From germline, CDR1 is DFQATT and CDR2 SNEGSKA (reference sequence). CDR3 in amino acids: CSARGDGTRYEQYF. The CDR3 DNA sequence: TGCAGTGCTAGGGGGGACGGGACAAGATACGAGCAGTACTTC.

This clonotype was counted a few times. This chain connects TRBV6-1 to TRBJ2-7; D not certain. Germline V gene data show CDR1 as MNHNS and CDR2 as SASEGT. The CDR3 has 13 amino acids. The V gene lost 6 bases and the J gene lost 1 base, with 10 bases spanning the gap. Written as DNA, the CDR3 is TGTGCCAGCAGCAGGACGGAATCCTACGAGCAGTACTTC. It codes for CASSRTESYEQYF.

This chain links TRBV10-2 with TRBJ2-7, with TRBD1 identical over 10 bases. In germline, CDR1 is WSHSY, CDR2 SAAADI. Losses at the gene ends were 6 bases for V and 3 bases for J; bases not matched to a gene: 5. CDR3 length: 14 residues. CDR3 nucleotides: TGCGCCAGCAGGTCGGGACAGGGGCACTACGAGCAGTACTTC. Its protein product is CASRSGQGHYEQYF.

The chain employs TRBV12-3 or TRBV12-4 and TRBJ1-2; D not resolved. The CDR3 has 14 amino acids. Deletions cut 5 bases from V and 2 bases from J, with 12 bases between. CDR3 nucleotides: TGTGCCAGCAGTGCAGGACTGGGAAACTATGGCTACACCTTC. Translating it yields CASSAGLGNYGYTF.

The V gene is TRBV20-1, the J gene TRBJ2-7; TRBD1 is a possible D gene (6 bases). The germline V gene encodes CDR1 DFQATT and CDR2 SNEGSKA (reference sequence). The CDR3 extends over 15 amino acids. The V end was cut by 2 bases, the J end by 2 bases, with 16 bases between. In DNA form, the CDR3 reads TGCAGTGCTAGAAACCGGGACACAGGTACCTACGAGCAGTACTTC. This gives the protein CSARNRDTGTYEQYF.

This clonotype came up a few times. This rearrangement joins TRBV4-1 to TRBJ2-6; D gene uncertain. This CDR3 has 18 amino acids. V was shortened by 0 bases and J by 0 bases, with 12 bases between the two germline ends. Germline CDR1 and CDR2: MGHRA and YSYEKL. CDR3 protein: CASSQDESTISGANVLTF. In nucleotides, the CDR3 is TGCGCCAGCAGCCAAGATGAGAGCACCATCTCTGGGGCCAACGTCCTGACTTTC.

This chain links TRBV20-1 with TRBJ1-1; D unresolved. Deletions cut 8 bases from V and 6 bases from J, with 22 bases between. The CDR3 is made up of 14 amino acids. In germline, CDR1 is DFQATT, CDR2 SNEGSKA (reference sequence). CDR3 protein: CSTRSGTKASEAFF. The CDR3 DNA reads TGCAGTACCCGGAGCGGAACCAAGGCCTCTGAAGCTTTCTTT.

V is TRBV10-3 and J is TRBJ2-3; 7 bases fit TRBD1. The CDR3 contains 16 residues. Germline V gene lookup returns CDR1 ENHRY and CDR2 SYGVKD. Losses at the gene ends were 4 bases for V and 6 bases for J; bases not matched to a gene: 13. CDR3 sequence reads: CAISGSVVGGGDTQYF. The CDR3 DNA follows: TGTGCCATCAGTGGCTCCGTAGTAGGGGGCGGGGATACGCAGTATTTT.

The V call is TRBV29-1, the J call TRBJ1-1, with a weak D call TRBD1 (6 bases). This CDR3 contains 14 residues. CDR1 is SQVTM and CDR2 is ANQGSEA in the germline V gene. V was clipped by 7 bases and J by 5 bases, with 20 bases between them. This chain's CDR3 is CSAPLGGRGTEAFF. CDR3 nucleotide sequence: TGCAGCGCCCCCCTTGGGGGGCGCGGTACTGAAGCTTTCTTT.

This clonotype showed up just a few times. CDR3 loop: CASSVGGWDSPLHF. As DNA, the CDR3 is TGTGCCAGCAGCGTAGGGGGTTGGGATTCACCCCTCCACTTT. The chain links TRBV9 to TRBJ1-6; D gene unclear. V lost 0 bases to trimming and J lost 8 bases, with 9 bases between them. The germline V gene encodes CDR1 SGDLS and CDR2 YYNGEE. This CDR3 region has 14 residues.

The chain is built from TRBV20-1 and TRBJ2-5; TRBD2 might be the D (6 bases). Trimming stripped 2 bases from V and 5 bases from J, with 18 bases between. Germline-derived CDR1 and CDR2 are DFQATT and SNEGSKA (reference sequence). This CDR3 region has 15 residues. This CDR3 reads CSARMASAVEETQYF. Here the CDR3 DNA reads TGCAGTGCTAGAATGGCTAGCGCGGTGGAGGAGACCCAGTACTTC.

This sequence joins TRBV5-4 and TRBJ2-1, with 11 bases fitting TRBD1. The CDR3 is 15 residues long. Germline trimming cut 1 base from V and 7 bases from J; bases unmatched to any gene: 4. Germline V gives CDR1 SGHNT, CDR2 YYREEE (reference sequence). CDR3 nucleotide sequence: TGTGCCAGCAGCTTGCCGGGGACAGGGGGGAATGAGCAGTTCTTC. It encodes CASSLPGTGGNEQFF.

The chain uses TRBV20-1 and TRBJ1-5, with D perhaps matching TRBD1 (6 bases). The length of the CDR3 is 14 residues. V lost 3 bases and J 3 bases, leaving 12 bases between the germline ends. CDR1 and CDR2 from the germline V gene are DFQATT and SNEGSKA (reference sequence). The CDR3, as DNA: TGCAGTGCTAGCATCACAGGGAACAATCAGCCCCAGCATTTT. Protein: CSASITGNNQPQHF.

Only a few counts were recorded for this clonotype. The chain uses TRBV12-3 or TRBV12-4 and TRBJ1-5; 7 bases map to TRBD1. V was clipped by 4 bases and J by 5 bases; unmatched bases: 8. There are 15 residues in the CDR3. CDR3 DNA sequence: TGTGCCAGCAGTTCACAACAGGGGAGGTATCAGCCCCAGCATTTT. It yields the protein CASSSQQGRYQPQHF.

The chain recombines TRBV11-2 with TRBJ2-5, with D unresolved. The germline V gene has CDR1 SGHAT and CDR2 FQNNGV. The V end lost 5 bases, the J end lost 3 bases, and 10 bases lay between the germline ends. The CDR3 covers 13 residues. The CDR3: CASSPRMEETQYF. CDR3 DNA: TGTGCCAGCAGCCCACGAATGGAAGAGACCCAGTACTTC.

CDR3 DNA: TGTGCCAGCAGTTGGGGGACAGGGGCCTACGAGCAGTACTTC. Protein sequence: CASSWGTGAYEQYF. The V and J genes are TRBV6-5 and TRBJ2-7; 10 positions agree with TRBD1. J was trimmed by 2 bases and V by 4 bases; bases with no gene match: 2. The CDR3 spans 14 residues. Germline CDR1 and CDR2: MNHEY and SVGAGI.

In its sample, this clonotype was seen many times. The rearrangement joins TRBV29-1 to TRBJ2-7; D ambiguous. The germline V gene encodes CDR1 SQVTM and CDR2 ANQGSEA. CDR3 size: 10 residues. V lost 4 bases to trimming and J lost 4 bases, with 5 bases between them. The CDR3 here is CSVAGYEQYF. Here the CDR3 DNA reads TGCAGCGTTGCCGGGTACGAGCAGTACTTC.

J is TRBJ2-7 and V is TRBV12-3 or TRBV12-4; D is perhaps TRBD2 (6 bases). There are 14 residues in the CDR3. Trimming left V 5 bases short and J 9 bases short, with 20 bases between. This chain's CDR3 is CASSLRWRDRGQYF. CDR3 DNA: TGTGCCAGCAGTCTCCGGTGGAGGGACCGGGGGCAGTACTTC.